The rows below give T cell receptor beta chains drawn from one sample of a study of T cell responses to AZD1222 COVID-19 vaccine. The table came from immunoSEQ multiplex PCR; TCRdb's copy has only in-frame clones and leaves some out. Of 210,000 or so clones in the sample, 90% to 95% were seen once. The specimen was peripheral blood, collected 28 days after the second dose of the MenACWY control vaccine. The receptors originated from an adult who received the MenACWY meningococcal vaccine as a control. Both conserved end residues are part of each CDR3. A D gene is named only where the DNA matches it firmly. Rows may omit the clone size; those that give it use once, few, many or a size class.

D	V	J	size	CDR3	DNA
TRBD1	TRBV5-1	TRBJ1-2	.	CASSKYDRDDGYTF	TGCGCCAGCAGCAAATACGACAGGGACGATGGCTACACCTTC
.	TRBV30	TRBJ2-3	.	CAWNKPVGHNYSTDTQYF	TGTGCCTGGAATAAGCCGGTCGGACACAACTATAGCACAGATACGCAGTATTTT
.	TRBV12-5	TRBJ1-3	.	CASGQDTIYF	TGTGCTAGTGGTCAAGACACCATATATTTT
.	TRBV4-1	TRBJ2-2	.	CASSQDLTGPGELFF	TGCGCCAGCAGCCAAGATTTAACGGGGCCCGGGGAGCTGTTTTTT
TRBD2	TRBV10-1	TRBJ2-7	.	CASRKWEGNYEQYF	TGCGCCAGCAGAAAGTGGGAGGGAAACTACGAGCAGTACTTC
.	TRBV6-1	TRBJ2-5	few	CASSEAGGMETQYF	TGTGCCAGCAGTGAAGCGGGGGGTATGGAGACCCAGTACTTC
.	TRBV5-5	TRBJ1-5	.	CASSLHRESNQPQHF	TGTGCCAGCAGCTTGCACCGTGAATCCAATCAGCCCCAGCATTTT
.	TRBV29-1	TRBJ1-6	.	CSVMRTAENSPLHF	TGCAGCGTGATGAGGACGGCGGAGAACTCACCCCTCCACTTT
.	TRBV2	TRBJ2-7	.	CATYRTLQGGEQYF	TGTGCCACCTACCGGACCCTTCAAGGAGGGGAGCAGTACTTC
.	TRBV3-1/TRBV3-2	TRBJ1-1	.	CASSQVFPSGLNTEAFF	TGTGCCAGCAGCCAAGTTTTCCCTTCCGGACTGAACACTGAAGCTTTCTTT
TRBD1	TRBV28	TRBJ1-2	.	CASSDSGQFYGYTF	TGTGCCAGCAGTGACTCGGGACAGTTCTATGGCTACACCTTC
TRBD1	TRBV7-6	TRBJ2-7	.	CASSPAGQGDHEQYF	TGTGCCAGCAGCCCTGCGGGACAGGGGGACCACGAGCAGTACTTC
TRBD2	TRBV5-1	TRBJ2-5	.	CASSLSSGIQETQYF	TGCGCCAGCAGCTTATCTAGCGGGATTCAAGAGACCCAGTACTTC
.	TRBV28	TRBJ1-4	.	CASQEGGPTNEKLFF	TGTGCCTCACAGGAGGGGGGTCCGACTAATGAAAAACTGTTTTTT
.	TRBV27	TRBJ2-4	.	CASSPKGVAKNIQYF	TGTGCCAGCAGTCCAAAGGGAGTGGCCAAAAACATTCAGTACTTC
TRBD1	TRBV6-1	TRBJ1-4	.	CASSESRTGSEKLFF	TGTGCCAGCAGTGAATCCAGGACAGGGTCAGAAAAACTGTTTTTT
.	TRBV19	TRBJ1-5	.	CASSSFGNQPQHF	TGTGCCAGTAGTAGTTTTGGCAATCAGCCCCAGCATTTT
.	TRBV28	TRBJ2-2	.	CASSFPMVGTGELFF	TGTGCCAGCAGTTTCCCCATGGTGGGCACCGGGGAGCTGTTTTTT
TRBD2	TRBV5-1	TRBJ2-7	.	CASSLGLAGINEQYF	TGCGCCAGCAGCCTGGGACTAGCGGGAATCAACGAGCAGTACTTC
.	TRBV7-9	TRBJ1-4	.	CASSLTGFGRNEKLFF	TGTGCCAGCAGCTTAACCGGGTTCGGAAGAAATGAAAAACTGTTTTTT
.	TRBV9	TRBJ2-7	.	CASSVNKGEQYF	TGTGCCAGCAGCGTAAACAAGGGCGAGCAGTACTTC
.	TRBV5-1	TRBJ2-7	.	CASSLARPYYEQYF	TGCGCCAGCAGCTTGGCGCGGCCCTACTACGAGCAGTACTTC
.	TRBV15	TRBJ1-5	.	CATSRDRGTANQPQHF	TGTGCCACCAGCAGAGATAGAGGAACCGCCAATCAGCCCCAGCATTTT
TRBD2	TRBV3-1/TRBV3-2	TRBJ2-1	.	CASSQEPLAGVFDEQFF	TGTGCCAGCAGCCAAGAACCCCTAGCGGGAGTCTTTGATGAGCAGTTCTTC
TRBD1	TRBV19	TRBJ1-1	.	CASSIRPGQPLNTEAFF	TGTGCCAGTAGTATTAGACCGGGACAGCCATTGAACACTGAAGCTTTCTTT
.	TRBV7-2	TRBJ1-2	.	CASSLGSEGYGYTF	TGTGCCAGCAGCTTAGGTTCCGAGGGCTATGGCTACACCTTC
.	TRBV4-2	TRBJ1-2	.	CASSQDIGQSNYGYTF	TGTGCCAGCAGCCAAGATATTGGACAGTCTAACTATGGCTACACCTTC
.	TRBV27	TRBJ1-1	.	CASSTQGNTEAFF	TGTGCCAGCAGTACCCAGGGGAACACTGAAGCTTTCTTT
.	TRBV27	TRBJ2-7	.	CASSLSGGLSSYEQYF	TGTGCCAGCAGTTTGTCCGGAGGCCTCAGCTCCTACGAGCAGTACTTC
.	TRBV7-2	TRBJ1-4	.	CASSLAGGNEKLFF	TGTGCCAGCAGCTTAGCGGGAGGGAATGAAAAACTGTTTTTT
TRBD2	TRBV4-2	TRBJ2-6	.	CASSQVGTSGGAGSGANVLTF	TGTGCCAGCAGCCAAGTCGGGACTAGCGGGGGGGCCGGTTCTGGGGCCAACGTCCTGACTTTC
.	TRBV2	TRBJ2-2	.	CASSEAQAGELFF	TGTGCCAGCAGTGAAGCACAAGCCGGGGAGCTGTTTTTT
.	TRBV29-1	TRBJ2-7	.	CSVGSSGSYEQYF	TGCAGCGTTGGGTCATCGGGGTCCTACGAGCAGTACTTC
TRBD2	TRBV28	TRBJ2-7	.	CASSISGASYEQYF	TGTGCCAGCAGTATTAGCGGGGCCTCCTACGAGCAGTACTTC
TRBD2	TRBV6-6	TRBJ2-1	.	CASSYRTSGGAEQFF	TGTGCCAGCAGTTACCGAACTAGCGGGGGGGCCGAGCAGTTCTTC
.	TRBV4-2	TRBJ1-4	.	CASSQDRQRRSEKLFF	TGTGCCAGCAGCCAAGATCGGCAGAGGAGGAGTGAAAAACTGTTTTTT
.	TRBV5-1	TRBJ2-1	.	CASSPGSYNEQFF	TGCGCCAGCAGCCCCGGTTCCTACAATGAGCAGTTCTTC
TRBD2	TRBV7-6	TRBJ2-3	.	CASSLDLAGGLTDTQYF	TGTGCCAGCAGCTTAGACCTAGCGGGGGGGCTCACAGATACGCAGTATTTT
.	TRBV19	TRBJ1-5	.	CASSIERNQPQHF	TGTGCCAGTAGTATCGAGCGGAATCAGCCCCAGCATTTT
.	TRBV6-5	TRBJ2-7	once	CASTDSSYEQYF	TGTGCCAGCACGGACAGTTCCTACGAGCAGTACTTC
.	TRBV28	TRBJ2-7	.	CASSLESAGVVRGAYEQYF	TGTGCCAGCAGTTTAGAGTCAGCAGGGGTAGTGAGGGGGGCCTACGAGCAGTACTTC
.	TRBV27	TRBJ2-3	once	CASMTTASTDTQYF	TGTGCCAGCATGACAACCGCCAGCACAGATACGCAGTATTTT
.	TRBV6-1	TRBJ1-2	.	CASSEVTPGFGYTF	TGTGCCAGCAGTGAAGTGACCCCAGGGTTTGGCTACACCTTC
TRBD2	TRBV6-5	TRBJ2-5	.	CEVAGGPETQYF	TGTGAAGTGGCGGGGGGGCCGGAGACCCAGTACTTC
.	TRBV4-1	TRBJ2-1	.	CASSRLTSPPQFF	TGCGCCAGCAGCCGCCTAACTTCCCCCCCGCAGTTCTTC
.	TRBV15	TRBJ1-3	.	CATSRGGDSGNTIYF	TGTGCCACCAGCAGAGGGGGGGACTCTGGAAACACCATATATTTT
TRBD1	TRBV19	TRBJ1-1	once	CASSTTGGASTEAFF	TGTGCCAGTAGCACTACAGGGGGCGCGAGCACTGAAGCTTTCTTT
TRBD1	TRBV27	TRBJ1-1	.	CASSLSWGQGTDLNTEAFF	TGTGCCAGCAGTTTATCATGGGGACAGGGGACCGATTTAAACACTGAAGCTTTCTTT
TRBD2	TRBV5-1	TRBJ2-7	.	CASSLEASGSHEQYF	TGCGCCAGCAGCTTGGAGGCTAGCGGGAGCCACGAGCAGTACTTC
TRBD1	TRBV4-1	TRBJ1-6	.	CASRHTGTGGDWYNSPLHF	TGCGCCAGCAGACACACCGGGACAGGGGGCGATTGGTATAATTCACCCCTCCACTTT